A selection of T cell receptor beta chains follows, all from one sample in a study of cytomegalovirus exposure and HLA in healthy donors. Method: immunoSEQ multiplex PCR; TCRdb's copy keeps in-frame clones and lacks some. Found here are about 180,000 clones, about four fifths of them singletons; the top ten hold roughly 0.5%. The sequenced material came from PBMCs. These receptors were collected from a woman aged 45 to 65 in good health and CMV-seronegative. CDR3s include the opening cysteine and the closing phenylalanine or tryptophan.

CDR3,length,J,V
CASSSRHRSGNTIYF,15,TRBJ1-3,TRBV7-9
CAWSVAARGYGYTF,14,TRBJ1-2,TRBV30
CASSGQGAENTGELFF,16,TRBJ2-2,TRBV6-1
CASSPGQGMGGELFF,15,TRBJ2-2,TRBV27
CASTLRDYSEGEQYF,15,TRBJ2-7,TRBV6-6
CASSPPAGALEQFF,14,TRBJ2-1,TRBV18
CAWSDGQGAQGNTIYF,16,TRBJ1-3,TRBV30
CASSTGQGDNQPQHF,15,TRBJ1-5,TRBV5-4
CASPKTGAPNQPQHF,15,TRBJ1-5,TRBV28
CASSLDRATEAFF,13,TRBJ1-1,TRBV7-3
CASSLFDVGQTLNQPQHF,18,TRBJ1-5,TRBV28
CASSWGGDTEAFF,13,TRBJ1-1,TRBV27
CASSLRDRQFF,11,TRBJ2-1,TRBV5-4
CASSLGGQGNQPQHF,15,TRBJ1-5,TRBV13
CASSPWTGGAGNQPQHF,17,TRBJ1-5,TRBV28
CASSFGVGGSLRTGELFF,18,TRBJ2-2,TRBV11-2
CASSESSGLREKLFF,15,TRBJ1-4,TRBV6-1
CASSVGGGMSTDTQYF,16,TRBJ2-3,TRBV9
CASQPVGTLLGSEKLFF,17,TRBJ1-4,TRBV28
CATSRERDRVYEQYF,15,TRBJ2-7,TRBV15
CASTPFGGDTYNEQFF,16,TRBJ2-1,TRBV19
CASSISGDRTYGYTF,15,TRBJ1-2,TRBV19
CASSLPTSGNLGVSGANVLTF,21,TRBJ2-6,TRBV28
CASRVAGEGGTYNEQFF,17,TRBJ2-1,TRBV7-9
CASSPPTGGYEKLFF,15,TRBJ1-4,TRBV18
CASSPTSGNTIYF,13,TRBJ1-3,TRBV6-5
CASSADNRGDEKLFF,15,TRBJ1-4,TRBV25-1
CASSPTGESEKLFF,14,TRBJ1-4,TRBV5-1